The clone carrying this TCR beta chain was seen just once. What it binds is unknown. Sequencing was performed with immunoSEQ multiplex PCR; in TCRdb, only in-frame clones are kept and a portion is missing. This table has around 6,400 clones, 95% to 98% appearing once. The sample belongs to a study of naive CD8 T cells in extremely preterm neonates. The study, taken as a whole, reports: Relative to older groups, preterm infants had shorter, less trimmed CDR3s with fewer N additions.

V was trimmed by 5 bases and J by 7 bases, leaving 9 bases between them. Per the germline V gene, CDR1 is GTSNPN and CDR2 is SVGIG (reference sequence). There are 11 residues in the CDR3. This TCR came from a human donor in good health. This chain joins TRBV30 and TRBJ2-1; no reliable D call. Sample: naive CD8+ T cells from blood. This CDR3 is CAWQLGNEQFF. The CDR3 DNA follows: TGTGCCTGGCAACTCGGGAATGAGCAGTTCTTC.